This T cell receptor (beta chain) was sequenced during a study of blood T cell repertoires in COVID-19. Study at large: Italy, Spain and the United States were the sources of the convalescent and acute COVID-19 samples. Sample material is recorded as cDNA or gDNA derived from T cells, B-cell-depleted T cells, or PBMCs.

The CDR3 runs 15 residues. Germline V gene lookup returns CDR1 SEHNR and CDR2 FQNEAQ (reference sequence). The V gene end was trimmed by 1 base and the J gene end by 9 bases; junction bases not matched to a gene: 6. Authors' analysis steps: Reference gene primer amplification gave nucleated cell count estimates. Sequenced by immunoSEQ multiplex PCR; TCRdb stores in-frame clones only, minus some. D and trimming were read from the DNA, whereas the V and J calls and clone size are those reported in that table. The data show 250,000 to 400,000 clones, with roughly 91% seen just once and 1% held by the top ten.

The chain has TRBV7-9 and TRBJ2-5, with TRBD2 matching 12 bases. The source of this sequence is a middle-aged man with active or convalescent COVID-19. Input material: peripheral blood. CDR3 in DNA: TGTGCCAGCAGCTTAGATCTAGCGGGAGGGCCCCCCCAGTACTTC. Its protein product is CASSLDLAGGPPQYF.